What follows are 10 T cell receptor beta chains derived from one specimen sequenced in a study of cytomegalovirus exposure and HLA in healthy donors. Researchers ran the PCR with 60 Vbeta and 13 Jbeta primers. Sequenced by immunoSEQ multiplex PCR; TCRdb stores in-frame clones only, minus some. The sample includes roughly 190,000 clones, approximately 82% of them seen just once. Sequencing input: PBMCs. The source of these receptors is a woman aged 18-35 years in good health and CMV-seronegative.

Only a few counts were recorded for this clone. The chain is built from TRBV28 and TRBJ2-7, with D possibly being TRBD2 (6 bases). Between the trimmed V and J ends, which lost 4 bases and 5 bases, there was a span of 18 bases. The CDR3 contains 15 residues. Germline V lookup: CDR1 MDHEN, CDR2 SYDVKM. Here the CDR3 reads CASSSGGQNRDEQYF. The CDR3 DNA reads as TGTGCCAGCAGTTCCGGAGGGCAGAATCGCGACGAGCAGTACTTC.

V usage is TRBV28 and J usage is TRBJ2-3; D perhaps matches TRBD2 (6 bases). CDR3 length equals 15 residues. In germline, CDR1 is MDHEN, CDR2 SYDVKM. V was clipped by 2 bases and J by 4 bases, with 13 bases between them. Here the CDR3 reads CASSLGGSYPDTQYF. The CDR3 DNA reads as TGTGCCAGCAGTTTAGGGGGGAGTTACCCAGATACGCAGTATTTT.

The chain combines TRBV9 with TRBJ1-4, with 8 bases identical to TRBD1. Germline CDR1 and CDR2: SGDLS and YYNGEE. This CDR3 is 15 amino acids long. Losses at the gene ends were 0 bases for V and 5 bases for J; bases not matched to a gene: 3. The CDR3 nucleotides read TGTGCCAGCAGCGTAGGAAACAGGGGGAATGAAAAACTGTTTTTT. Residues: CASSVGNRGNEKLFF.

The chain uses TRBV2 and TRBJ2-5; 11 bases map to TRBD2. With V trimmed by 4 bases and J by 4 bases, 8 bases remained unmatched. CDR1 and CDR2 from the germline V gene are SNHLY and FYNNEI. This CDR3 spans 16 amino acids. The CDR3 region has the DNA TGTGCCAGCAGTGGTATAGCGGGAGGGCCTAGAGAGACCCAGTACTTC. It encodes CASSGIAGGPRETQYF.

The rearrangement links TRBV7-2 to TRBJ2-3; D remains ambiguous. The CDR3 loop spans 15 amino acids. Trimming took 1 base from V and 0 from J, leaving 8 bases between them. Germline V CDR1 and CDR2: SGHTA, FQGNSA. CDR3: CASSLGLTSTDTQYF. The CDR3 bases are TGTGCCAGCAGCTTAGGGTTGACTAGCACAGATACGCAGTATTTT.

The V and J genes are TRBV19 and TRBJ2-1; no definite D call. Germline CDR1 LNHDA, CDR2 SQIVND (reference sequence). V gave up 8 bases and J gave up 5 bases, with 7 bases separating them. The CDR3 has 11 residues. The CDR3 loop reads CASGPHNEQFF. CDR3 bases: TGTGCCAGTGGCCCTCACAATGAGCAGTTCTTC.

This chain connects TRBV27 to TRBJ1-2, with TRBD1 matching 8 bases. The CDR3 covers 14 residues. V was pared by 4 bases and J by 1 base, with 2 bases of the junction left unmatched. In germline, CDR1 is MNHEY, CDR2 SMNVEV (reference sequence). The CDR3, as DNA: TGTGCCAGCAGTTGGACAGGGCTTAACTATGGCTACACCTTC. Translating it yields CASSWTGLNYGYTF.

The chain combines TRBV9 with TRBJ2-1; 7 bases are shared with TRBD2. CDR1 and CDR2 from the germline V gene are SGDLS and YYNGEE. V lost 3 bases and J lost 4; bases outside the gene matches: 13. This CDR3 has 17 residues. The CDR3 loop is CASSDSTGDSGYNEQFF. The CDR3 region has the DNA TGTGCCAGCAGCGACTCCACGGGGGATAGCGGGTACAATGAGCAGTTCTTC.

This chain joins TRBV11-2 and TRBJ2-7, with 9 bases aligning to TRBD1. CDR3 length: 14 residues. V gave up 3 bases and J gave up 7 bases; unmatched junction bases: 7. CDR1 SGHAT and CDR2 FQNNGV come from the germline V gene. CDR3 sequence reads: CASSLGQGLREQYF. The CDR3 DNA reads as TGTGCCAGCAGCTTGGGACAGGGACTTCGGGAGCAGTACTTC. Full variable domain (remainder filled in from reference TRBV11-2 and TRBJ2-7): EAGVAQSPRYKIIEKRQSVAFWCNPISGHATLYWYQQILGQGPKLLIQFQNNGVVDDSQLPKDRFSAERLKGVDSTLKIQPAKLEDSAVYLCASSLGQGLREQYFGPGTRLTVT.

This sequence joins TRBV18 and TRBJ1-2, with TRBD1 identical over 7 bases. Trimming removed 0 bases from V and 7 bases from J; junction bases left unmatched: 2. This CDR3 comprises 13 residues. Germline V CDR1 and CDR2: KGHSH, LQKENI. CDR3 coding DNA: TGTGCCAGCTCACCACCAGGGGGCTTTGGCTACACCTTC. This translates into CASSPPGGFGYTF. Drawing the rest from reference TRBV18 and TRBJ1-2, the complete variable domain is NAGVMQNPRHLVRRRGQEARLRCSPMKGHSHVYWYRQLPEEGLKFMVYLQKENIIDESGMPKERFSAEFPKEGPSILRIQQVVRGDSAAYFCASSPPGGFGYTFGSGTRLTVV.